This T cell receptor beta chain was found in a study of tumor-infiltrating lymphocytes in oesophageal squamous cell carcinoma. A single record per CDR3 protein comes from TCRdb applying MiXCR to the PCR reads. The sample holds some 15,000 distinct CDR3 sequences, 45% to 50% seen once. Per the germline V gene, CDR1 is SGHVS and CDR2 is FNYEAQ. The CDR3 extends over 14 amino acids. V gene TRBV7-6 combines with J gene TRBJ2-3, with 8 nucleotides matching TRBD1. The assigned J gene may be wrong: the sequence end matches TRBJ2-5 better. This clonotype originated in a male donor with esophageal squamous cell carcinoma. The sequencing input was blood. In DNA form, the CDR3 reads TGTGCCAGCAGCTTGGAGACAGGGGCCGGGACCCAGTACTTC. Amino acid sequence: CASSLETGAGTQYF.